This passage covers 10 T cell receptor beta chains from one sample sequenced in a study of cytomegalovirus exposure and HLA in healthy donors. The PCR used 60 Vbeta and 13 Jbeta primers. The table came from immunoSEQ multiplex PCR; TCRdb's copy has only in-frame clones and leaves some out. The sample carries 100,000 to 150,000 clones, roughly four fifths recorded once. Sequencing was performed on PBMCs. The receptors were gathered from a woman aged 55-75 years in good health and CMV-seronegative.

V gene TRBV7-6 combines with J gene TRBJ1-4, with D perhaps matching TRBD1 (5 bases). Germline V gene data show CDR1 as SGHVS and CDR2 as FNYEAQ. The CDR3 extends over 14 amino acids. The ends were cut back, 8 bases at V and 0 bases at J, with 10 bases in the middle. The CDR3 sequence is CASGDSATNEKLFF. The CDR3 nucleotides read TGTGCCAGCGGAGACAGCGCAACTAATGAAAAACTGTTTTTT.

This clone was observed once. CDR3 protein: CAWSVGGGGRRTDTQYF. CDR3 sequence (DNA): TGTGCCTGGAGTGTGGGTGGGGGCGGGAGGCGCACAGATACGCAGTATTTT. The chain has TRBV30 and TRBJ2-3; 8 bases align to TRBD2. The CDR3 totals 17 residues. Germline values: CDR1 GTSNPN, CDR2 SVGIG (reference sequence). With 0 bases clipped from V and 1 base from J, the junction kept 9 bases outside the gene matches.

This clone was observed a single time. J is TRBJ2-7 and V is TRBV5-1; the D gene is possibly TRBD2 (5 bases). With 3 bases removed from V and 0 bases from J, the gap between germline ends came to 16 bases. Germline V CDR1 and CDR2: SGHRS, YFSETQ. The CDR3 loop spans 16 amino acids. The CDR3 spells CASSSGLSSVSYEQYF. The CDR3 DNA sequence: TGCGCCAGCAGCTCGGGGTTGAGTAGTGTCTCCTACGAGCAGTACTTC.

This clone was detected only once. The CDR3 nucleotides read TGTGCCAGCAGTGGACAGGGTTCTAACTATGGCTACACCTTC. It is translated as CASSGQGSNYGYTF. The genes are TRBV27 and TRBJ1-2, with 8 bases fitting TRBD1. This CDR3 region has 14 residues. The germline CDR1 and CDR2 sequences are MNHEY and SMNVEV (reference sequence). V dropped 5 bases and J dropped 0; count of bases not matched to a gene: 2.

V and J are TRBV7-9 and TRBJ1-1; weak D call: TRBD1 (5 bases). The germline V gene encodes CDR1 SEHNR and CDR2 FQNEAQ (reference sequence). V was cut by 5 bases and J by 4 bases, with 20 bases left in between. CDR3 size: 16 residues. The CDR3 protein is CASSRGGGGPSTEAFF. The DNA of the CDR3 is TGTGCCAGCAGCCGCGGGGGTGGAGGGCCGAGCACTGAAGCTTTCTTT.

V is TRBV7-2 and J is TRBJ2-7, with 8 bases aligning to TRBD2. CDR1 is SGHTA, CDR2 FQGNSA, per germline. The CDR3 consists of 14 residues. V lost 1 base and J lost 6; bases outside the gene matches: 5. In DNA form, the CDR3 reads TGTGCCAGCAGCTTAGGGAGCGGGAGACCCGAGCAGTACTTC. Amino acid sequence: CASSLGSGRPEQYF.

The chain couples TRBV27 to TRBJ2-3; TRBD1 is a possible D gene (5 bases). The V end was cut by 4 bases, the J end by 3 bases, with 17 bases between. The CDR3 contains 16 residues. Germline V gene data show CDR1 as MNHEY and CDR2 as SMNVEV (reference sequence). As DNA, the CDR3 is TGTGCCAGCAGTTCCCCGAAAGGGGCAGGTACAGATACGCAGTATTTT. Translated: CASSSPKGAGTDTQYF.

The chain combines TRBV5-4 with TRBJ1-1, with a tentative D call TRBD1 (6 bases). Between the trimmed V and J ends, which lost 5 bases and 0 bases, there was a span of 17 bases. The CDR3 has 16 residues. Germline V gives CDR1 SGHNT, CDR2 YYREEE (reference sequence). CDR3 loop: CASRSGAGGMNTEAFF. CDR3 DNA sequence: TGTGCCAGCAGGTCAGGGGCTGGGGGAATGAACACTGAAGCTTTCTTT.

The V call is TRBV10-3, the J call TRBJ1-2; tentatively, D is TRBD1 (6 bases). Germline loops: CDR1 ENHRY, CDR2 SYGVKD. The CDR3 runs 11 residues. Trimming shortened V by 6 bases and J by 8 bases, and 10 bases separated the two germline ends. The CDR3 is CAIRDSHGYTF. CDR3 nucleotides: TGTGCCATCAGGGACAGCCACGGCTACACCTTC.

CDR3 residues: CASSKRLRRPPYEQYF. The CDR3 nucleotides read TGTGCCAGCAGCAAACGGCTGAGGCGGCCCCCCTACGAGCAGTACTTC. V is TRBV21-1 and J is TRBJ2-7; TRBD2, as called in the table, went unchecked against the DNA. TRBV21-1 constitutes a pseudogene. This CDR3 comprises 16 residues.